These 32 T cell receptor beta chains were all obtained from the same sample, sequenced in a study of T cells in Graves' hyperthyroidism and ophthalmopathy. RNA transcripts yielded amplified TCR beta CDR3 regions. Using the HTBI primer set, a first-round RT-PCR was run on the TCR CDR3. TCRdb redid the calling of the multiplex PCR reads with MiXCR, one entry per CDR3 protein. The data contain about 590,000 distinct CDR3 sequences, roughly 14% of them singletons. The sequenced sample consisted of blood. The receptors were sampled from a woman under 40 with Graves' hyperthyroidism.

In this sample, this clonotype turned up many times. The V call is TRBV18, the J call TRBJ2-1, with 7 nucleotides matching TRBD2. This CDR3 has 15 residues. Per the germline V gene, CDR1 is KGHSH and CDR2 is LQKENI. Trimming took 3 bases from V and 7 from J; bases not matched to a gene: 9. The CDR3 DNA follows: TGTGCCAGCTCACCGGGGGGAGGGCCGACAAATGAGCAGTTCTTC. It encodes CASSPGGGPTNEQFF.

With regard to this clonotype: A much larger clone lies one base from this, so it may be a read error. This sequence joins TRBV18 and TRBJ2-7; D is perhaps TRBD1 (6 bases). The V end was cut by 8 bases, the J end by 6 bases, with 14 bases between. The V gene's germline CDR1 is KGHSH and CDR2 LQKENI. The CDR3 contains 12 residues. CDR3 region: CASTRQELEQYF. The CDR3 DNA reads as TGTGCCAGCACGCGACAGGAGCTCGAGCAGTACTTC.

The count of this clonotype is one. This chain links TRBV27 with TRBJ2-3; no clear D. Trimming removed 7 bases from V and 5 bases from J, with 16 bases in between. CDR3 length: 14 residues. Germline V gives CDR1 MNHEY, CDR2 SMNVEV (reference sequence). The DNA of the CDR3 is TGTGCCAGCACACCCTTCGCCTGGGGAGATACGCAGTATTTT. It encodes CASTPFAWGDTQYF.

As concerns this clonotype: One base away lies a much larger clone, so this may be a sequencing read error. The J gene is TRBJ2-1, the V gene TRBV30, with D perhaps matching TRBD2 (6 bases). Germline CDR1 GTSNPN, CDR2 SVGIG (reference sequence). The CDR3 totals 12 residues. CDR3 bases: TGTGTCTGGAGGGCCGGGTACAATGAGCAGTTCTTC. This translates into CVWRAGYNEQFF.

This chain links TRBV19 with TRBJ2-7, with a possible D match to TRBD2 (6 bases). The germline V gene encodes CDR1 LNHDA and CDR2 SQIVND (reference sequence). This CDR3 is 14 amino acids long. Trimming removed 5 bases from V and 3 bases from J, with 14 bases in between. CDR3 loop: CASSGGTGRYEQYF. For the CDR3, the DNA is TGTGCCAGTAGTGGAGGGACGGGGCGCTACGAGCAGTACTTC.

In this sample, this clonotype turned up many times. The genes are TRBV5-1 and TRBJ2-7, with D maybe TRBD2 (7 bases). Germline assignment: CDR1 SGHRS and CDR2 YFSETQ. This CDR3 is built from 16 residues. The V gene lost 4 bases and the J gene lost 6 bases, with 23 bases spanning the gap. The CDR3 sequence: CASSGEGGGLSGEQYF. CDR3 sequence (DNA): TGCGCCAGCAGCGGCGAGGGGGGGGGACTTTCTGGCGAGCAGTACTTC.

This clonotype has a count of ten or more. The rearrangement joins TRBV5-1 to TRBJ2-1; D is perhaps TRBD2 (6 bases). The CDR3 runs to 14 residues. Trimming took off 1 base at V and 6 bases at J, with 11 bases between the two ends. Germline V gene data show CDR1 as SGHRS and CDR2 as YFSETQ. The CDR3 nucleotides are TGCGCCAGCAGCTTGCGCGGGATTGGCAATGAGCAGTTCTTC. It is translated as CASSLRGIGNEQFF. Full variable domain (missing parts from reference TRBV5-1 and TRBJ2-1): KAGVTQTPRYLIKTRGQQVTLSCSPISGHRSVSWYQQTPGQGLQFLFEYFSETQRNKGNFPGRFSGRQFSNSRSEMNVSTLELGDSALYLCASSLRGIGNEQFFGPGTRLTVL.

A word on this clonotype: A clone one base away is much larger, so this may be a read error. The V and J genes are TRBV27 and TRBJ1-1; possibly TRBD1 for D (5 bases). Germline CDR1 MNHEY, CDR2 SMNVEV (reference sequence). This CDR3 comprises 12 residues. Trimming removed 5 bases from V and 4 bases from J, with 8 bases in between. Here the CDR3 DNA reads TGTGCCAGCAGTAAGGGGAGCACTGAAGCTTTCTTT. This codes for CASSKGSTEAFF.

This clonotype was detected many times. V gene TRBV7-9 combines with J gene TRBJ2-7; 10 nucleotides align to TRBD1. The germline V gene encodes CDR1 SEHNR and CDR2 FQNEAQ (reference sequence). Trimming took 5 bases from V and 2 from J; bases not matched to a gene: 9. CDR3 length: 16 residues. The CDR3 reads CASSPRQGAQTYEQYF. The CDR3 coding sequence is TGTGCCAGCAGCCCAAGACAGGGGGCGCAGACCTACGAGCAGTACTTC.

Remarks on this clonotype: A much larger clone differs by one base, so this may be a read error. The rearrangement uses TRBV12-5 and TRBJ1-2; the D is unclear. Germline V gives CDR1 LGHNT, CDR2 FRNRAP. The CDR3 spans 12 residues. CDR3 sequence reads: CTSGLMDYGYTF. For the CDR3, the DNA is TGTACTAGTGGTTTGATGGACTATGGCTACACCTTC.

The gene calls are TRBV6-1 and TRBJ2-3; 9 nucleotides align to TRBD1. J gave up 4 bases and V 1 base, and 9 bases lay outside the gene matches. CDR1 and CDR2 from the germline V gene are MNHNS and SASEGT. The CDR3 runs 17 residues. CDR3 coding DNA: TGTGCCAGCAGTGAAGAGGCCGGGACAGGGCTTGCAGATACGCAGTATTTT. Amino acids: CASSEEAGTGLADTQYF.

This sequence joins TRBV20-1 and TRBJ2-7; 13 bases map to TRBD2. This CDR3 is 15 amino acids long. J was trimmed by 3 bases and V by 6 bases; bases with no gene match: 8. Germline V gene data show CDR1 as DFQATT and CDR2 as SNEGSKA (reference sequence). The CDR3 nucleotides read TGCAGTGCCGCCAGGACTAGCGGGAGTGACTACGAGCAGTACTTC. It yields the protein CSAARTSGSDYEQYF.

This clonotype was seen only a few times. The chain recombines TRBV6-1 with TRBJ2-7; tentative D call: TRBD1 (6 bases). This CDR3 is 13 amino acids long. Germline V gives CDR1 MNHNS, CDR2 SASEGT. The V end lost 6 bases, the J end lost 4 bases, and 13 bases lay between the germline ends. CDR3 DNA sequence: TGTGCCAGCAGACCGGGACACTCGTACGAGCAGTACTTC. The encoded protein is CASRPGHSYEQYF.

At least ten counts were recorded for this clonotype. CDR3 residues: CASSGLADNTGELFF. The CDR3 nucleotides read TGTGCCAGCAGTGGACTAGCGGATAACACCGGGGAGCTGTTTTTT. The chain uses TRBV12-3 or TRBV12-4 and TRBJ2-2; 10 bases line up with TRBD2. V was pared by 5 bases and J by 2 bases, with 2 bases of the junction left unmatched. The CDR3 is 15 amino acids.

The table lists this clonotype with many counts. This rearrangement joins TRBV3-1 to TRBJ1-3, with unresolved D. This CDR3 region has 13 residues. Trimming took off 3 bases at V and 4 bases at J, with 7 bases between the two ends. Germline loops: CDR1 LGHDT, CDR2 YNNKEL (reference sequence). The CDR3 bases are TGTGCCAGCAGCCACGCCCGAGGAAACACCATATATTTT. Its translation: CASSHARGNTIYF.

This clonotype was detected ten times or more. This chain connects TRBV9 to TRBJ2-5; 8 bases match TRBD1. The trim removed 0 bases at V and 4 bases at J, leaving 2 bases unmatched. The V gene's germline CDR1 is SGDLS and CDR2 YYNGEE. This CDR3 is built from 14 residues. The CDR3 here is CASSVATGGETQYF. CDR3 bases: TGTGCCAGCAGCGTAGCCACAGGGGGAGAGACCCAGTACTTC.

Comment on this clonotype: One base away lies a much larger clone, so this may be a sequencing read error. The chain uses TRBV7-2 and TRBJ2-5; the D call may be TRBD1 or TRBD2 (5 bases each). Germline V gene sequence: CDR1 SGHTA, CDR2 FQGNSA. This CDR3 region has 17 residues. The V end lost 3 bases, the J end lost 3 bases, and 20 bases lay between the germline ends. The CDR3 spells CASSFIWGIWREETQYF. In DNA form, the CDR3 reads TGTGCCAGCAGCTTTATATGGGGGATATGGCGAGAAGAGACCCAGTACTTC. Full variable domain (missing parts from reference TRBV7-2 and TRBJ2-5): GAGVSQSPSNKVTEKGKDVELRCDPISGHTALYWYRQSLGQGLEFLIYFQGNSAPDKSGLPSDRFSAERTGGSVSTLTIQRTQQEDSAVYLCASSFIWGIWREETQYFGPGTRLLVL.

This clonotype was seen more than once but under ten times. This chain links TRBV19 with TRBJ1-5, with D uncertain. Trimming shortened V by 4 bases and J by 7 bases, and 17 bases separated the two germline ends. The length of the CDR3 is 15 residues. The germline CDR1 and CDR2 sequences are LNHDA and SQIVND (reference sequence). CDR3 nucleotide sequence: TGTGCCAGTAGTACCCTGGGTAGGGAAGACCAGCCCCAGCATTTT. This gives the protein CASSTLGREDQPQHF.

Here the CDR3 DNA reads TGTGCCTGGGGGGGTTTCCACTCTGGAAACACCATATATTTT. This gives the protein CAWGGFHSGNTIYF. V usage is TRBV30 and J usage is TRBJ1-3; D possibly corresponds to TRBD1 (5 bases). The germline V gene encodes CDR1 GTSNPN and CDR2 SVGIG (reference sequence). V lost 5 bases and J 0 bases, leaving 11 bases between the germline ends. This CDR3 is 14 amino acids long.

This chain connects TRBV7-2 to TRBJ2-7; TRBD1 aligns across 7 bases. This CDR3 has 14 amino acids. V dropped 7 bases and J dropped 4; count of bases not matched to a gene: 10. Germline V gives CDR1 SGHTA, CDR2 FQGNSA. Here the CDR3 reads CASTPDRASYEQYF. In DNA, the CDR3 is TGTGCCAGCACGCCTGACAGGGCGAGTTACGAGCAGTACTTC.

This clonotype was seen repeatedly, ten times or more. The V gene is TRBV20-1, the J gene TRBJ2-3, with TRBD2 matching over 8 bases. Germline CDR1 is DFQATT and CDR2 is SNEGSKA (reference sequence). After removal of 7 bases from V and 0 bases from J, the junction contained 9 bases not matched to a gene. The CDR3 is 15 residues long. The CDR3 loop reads CSGLAQVRSTDTQYF. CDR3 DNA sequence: TGCAGTGGACTAGCGCAGGTCCGTAGCACAGATACGCAGTATTTT.

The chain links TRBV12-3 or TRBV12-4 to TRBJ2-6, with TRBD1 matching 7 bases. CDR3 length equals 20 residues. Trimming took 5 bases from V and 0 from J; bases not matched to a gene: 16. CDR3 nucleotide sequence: TGTGCCAGCAGTCCCCGGGACAGTTCTACCCGGAGCTCTGGGGCCAACGTCCTGACTTTC. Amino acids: CASSPRDSSTRSSGANVLTF.

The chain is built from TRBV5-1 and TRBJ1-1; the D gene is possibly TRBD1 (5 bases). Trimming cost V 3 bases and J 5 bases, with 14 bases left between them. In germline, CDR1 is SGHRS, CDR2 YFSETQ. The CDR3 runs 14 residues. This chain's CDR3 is CASSSVRGGTEAFF. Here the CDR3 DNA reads TGCGCCAGCAGCTCAGTACGTGGGGGAACTGAAGCTTTCTTT.

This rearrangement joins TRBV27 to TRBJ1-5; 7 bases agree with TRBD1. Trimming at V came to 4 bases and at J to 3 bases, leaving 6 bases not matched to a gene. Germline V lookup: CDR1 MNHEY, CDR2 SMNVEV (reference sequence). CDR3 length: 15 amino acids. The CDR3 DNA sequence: TGTGCCAGCAGTTCCAGACAGGGAAACAATCAGCCCCAGCATTTT. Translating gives CASSSRQGNNQPQHF.

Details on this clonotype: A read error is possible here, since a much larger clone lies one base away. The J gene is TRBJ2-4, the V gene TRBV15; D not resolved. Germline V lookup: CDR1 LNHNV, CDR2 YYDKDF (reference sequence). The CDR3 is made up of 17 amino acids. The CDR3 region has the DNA TGTACCACCAGCAGAGATAGAGTGTCGAGGGCCAAAAACATTCAGTACTTC. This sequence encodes CTTSRDRVSRAKNIQYF. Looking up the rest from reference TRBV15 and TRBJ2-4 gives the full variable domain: DAMVIQNPRYQVTQFGKPVTLSCSQTLNHNVMYWYQQKSSQAPKLLFHYYDKDFNNEADTPDNFQSRRPNTSFCFLDIRSPGLGDTAMYLCTTSRDRVSRAKNIQYFGAGTRLSVL.

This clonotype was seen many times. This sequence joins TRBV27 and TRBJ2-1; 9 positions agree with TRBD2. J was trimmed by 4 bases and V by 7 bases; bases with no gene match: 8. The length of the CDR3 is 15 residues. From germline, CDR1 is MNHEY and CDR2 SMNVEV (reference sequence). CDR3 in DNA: TGTGCCAGCAAACCGACTAGCGGACCTTACAATGAGCAGTTCTTC. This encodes CASKPTSGPYNEQFF.

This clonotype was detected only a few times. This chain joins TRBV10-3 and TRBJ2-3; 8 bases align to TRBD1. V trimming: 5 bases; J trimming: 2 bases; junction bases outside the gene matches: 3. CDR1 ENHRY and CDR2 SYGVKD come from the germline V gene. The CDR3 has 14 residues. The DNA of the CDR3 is TGTGCCATCAGTAAGACAGGGGACACAGATACGCAGTATTTT. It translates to CAISKTGDTDTQYF.

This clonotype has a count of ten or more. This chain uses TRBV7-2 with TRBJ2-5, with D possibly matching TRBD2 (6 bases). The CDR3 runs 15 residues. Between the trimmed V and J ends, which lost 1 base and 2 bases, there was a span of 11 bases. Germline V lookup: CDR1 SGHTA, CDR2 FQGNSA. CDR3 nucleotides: TGTGCCAGCAGCTTAGGAGGCGGGGTACAAGAGACCCAGTACTTC. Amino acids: CASSLGGGVQETQYF.

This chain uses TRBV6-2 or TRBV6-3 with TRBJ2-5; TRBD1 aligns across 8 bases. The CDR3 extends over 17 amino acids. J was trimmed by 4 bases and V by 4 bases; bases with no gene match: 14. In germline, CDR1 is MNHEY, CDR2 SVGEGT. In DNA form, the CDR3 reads TGTGCCAGCAGTTCCGGACAGGGTTGGTGGGATGGAGAGACCCAGTACTTC. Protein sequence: CASSSGQGWWDGETQYF.

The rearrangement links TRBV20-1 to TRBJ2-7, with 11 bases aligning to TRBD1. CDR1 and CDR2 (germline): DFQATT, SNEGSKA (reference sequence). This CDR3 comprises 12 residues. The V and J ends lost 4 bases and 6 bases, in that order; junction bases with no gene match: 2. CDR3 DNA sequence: TGCAGTGCTACCGGGACAGGGGGCGAGCAGTACTTC. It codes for CSATGTGGEQYF.

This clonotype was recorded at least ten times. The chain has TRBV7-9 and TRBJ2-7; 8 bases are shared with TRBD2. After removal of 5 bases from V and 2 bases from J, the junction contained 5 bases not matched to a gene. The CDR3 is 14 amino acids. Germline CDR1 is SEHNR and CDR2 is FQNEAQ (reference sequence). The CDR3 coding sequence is TGTGCCAGCAGCGGTAGCGGGGATACCTACGAGCAGTACTTC. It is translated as CASSGSGDTYEQYF.

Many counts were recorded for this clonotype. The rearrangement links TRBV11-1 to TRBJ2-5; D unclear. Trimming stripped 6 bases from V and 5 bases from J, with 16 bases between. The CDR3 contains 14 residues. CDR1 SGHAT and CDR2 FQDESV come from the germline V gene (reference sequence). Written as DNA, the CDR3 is TGTGCCAGCAGGACTGACCGCTCTTACGAGACCCAGTACTTC. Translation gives CASRTDRSYETQYF.